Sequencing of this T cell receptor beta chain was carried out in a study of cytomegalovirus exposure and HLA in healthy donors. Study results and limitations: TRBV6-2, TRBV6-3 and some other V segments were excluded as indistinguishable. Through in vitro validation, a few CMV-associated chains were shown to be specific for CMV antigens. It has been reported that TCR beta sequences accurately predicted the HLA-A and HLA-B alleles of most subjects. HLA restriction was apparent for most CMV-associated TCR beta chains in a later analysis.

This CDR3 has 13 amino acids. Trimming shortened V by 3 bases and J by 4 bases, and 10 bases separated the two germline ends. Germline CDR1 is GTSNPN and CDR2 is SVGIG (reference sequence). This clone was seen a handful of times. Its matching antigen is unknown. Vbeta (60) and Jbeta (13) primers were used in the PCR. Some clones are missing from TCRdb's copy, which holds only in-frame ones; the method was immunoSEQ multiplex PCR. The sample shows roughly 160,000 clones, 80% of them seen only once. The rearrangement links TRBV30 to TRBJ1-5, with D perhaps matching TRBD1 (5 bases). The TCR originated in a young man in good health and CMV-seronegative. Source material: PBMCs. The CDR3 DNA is TGTGCCTGGAGACGGCAGGGTAATCAGCCCCAGCATTTT. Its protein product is CAWRRQGNQPQHF. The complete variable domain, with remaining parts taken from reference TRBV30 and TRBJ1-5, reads SQTIHQWPATLVQPVGSPLSLECTVEGTSNPNLYWYRQAAGRGLQLLFYSVGIGQISSEVPQNLSASRPQDRQFILSSKKLLLSDSGFYLCAWRRQGNQPQHFGDGTRLSIL.